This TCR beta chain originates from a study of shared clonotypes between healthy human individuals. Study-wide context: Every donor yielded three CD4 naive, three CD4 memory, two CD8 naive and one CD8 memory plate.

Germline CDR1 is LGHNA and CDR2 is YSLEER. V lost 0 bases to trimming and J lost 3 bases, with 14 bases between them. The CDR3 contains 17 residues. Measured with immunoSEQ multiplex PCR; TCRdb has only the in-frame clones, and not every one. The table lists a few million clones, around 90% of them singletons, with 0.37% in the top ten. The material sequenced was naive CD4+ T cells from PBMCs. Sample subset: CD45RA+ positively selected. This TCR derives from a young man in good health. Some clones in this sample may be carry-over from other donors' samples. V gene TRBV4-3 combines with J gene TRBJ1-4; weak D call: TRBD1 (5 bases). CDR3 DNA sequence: TGCGCCAGCAGCCAAGACTCCGTTGGGGGAGCTAATGAAAAACTGTTTTTT. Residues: CASSQDSVGGANEKLFF.